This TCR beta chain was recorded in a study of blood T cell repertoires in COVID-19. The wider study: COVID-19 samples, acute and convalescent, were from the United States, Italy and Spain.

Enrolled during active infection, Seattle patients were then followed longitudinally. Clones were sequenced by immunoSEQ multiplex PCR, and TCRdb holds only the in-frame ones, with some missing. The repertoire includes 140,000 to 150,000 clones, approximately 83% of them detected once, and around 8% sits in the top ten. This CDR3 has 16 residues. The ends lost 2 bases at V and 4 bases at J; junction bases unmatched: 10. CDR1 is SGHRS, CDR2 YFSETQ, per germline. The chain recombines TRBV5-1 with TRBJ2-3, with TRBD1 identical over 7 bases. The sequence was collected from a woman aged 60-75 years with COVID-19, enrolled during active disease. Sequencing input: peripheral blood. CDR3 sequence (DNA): TGCGCCAGCAGCTTTACCTTGACAGGGTTCGCAGATACGCAGTATTTT. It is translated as CASSFTLTGFADTQYF.